This T cell receptor beta chain was profiled in a study of identical twins. Comment on this clonotype: Its antigen is currently unknown.

The V gene lost 3 bases and the J gene lost 2 bases, with 14 bases spanning the gap. Germline lookup yields CDR1 MNHNS and CDR2 SASEGT. The length of the CDR3 is 16 residues. MiXCR, applied by TCRdb to the 5' RACE reads, yields one record per CDR3 protein. The data contain roughly 570,000 distinct CDR3 sequences, roughly 9.5% of them singletons. Study results and caveats: High-abundance cord blood beta clonotypes had fewer insertions; memory repertoires showed none. Conclusions rested on cross-sectional statistics rather than following the same donors.

These data were also filed under a second study, of yellow fever vaccine responses in identical twins.

The rearrangement links TRBV6-1 to TRBJ1-3; possibly TRBD1 for D (5 bases). Sequencing was carried out using PBMCs. This clonotype originated in a woman between 18 and 29 years old in good health. CDR3 sequence: CASSEALGTPGNTIYF. CDR3 bases: TGTGCCAGCAGTGAGGCACTTGGGACGCCTGGAAACACCATATATTTT.